The text below deals with one T cell receptor (beta chain). TCRdb fed the RT-PCR reads into MiXCR, producing one record per CDR3 protein. Among hundreds of thousands of distinct CDR3 sequences, roughly 17% were seen once, and the ten largest hold around 6.8%. These data originate in a study of patients and donors after allogeneic stem cell transplantation. In germline, CDR1 is SEHNR, CDR2 FQNEAQ (reference sequence). The CDR3 extends over 15 amino acids. Trimming took off 1 base at V and 5 bases at J, with 14 bases between the two ends. The receptor was isolated from a human donor who was either an allogeneic HSCT recipient or a stem cell or donor lymphocyte infusion donor (not recorded which). It is not recorded whose cells these are; they may come from a transplant donor. The genes are TRBV7-9 and TRBJ1-2; D not resolved. The sample was blood, either unsorted or a sorted T cell fraction (not recorded which). This CDR3 reads CASSLGRHSIYGYTF. CDR3 coding DNA: TGTGCCAGCAGCTTAGGTAGACACAGCATATATGGCTACACCTTC.